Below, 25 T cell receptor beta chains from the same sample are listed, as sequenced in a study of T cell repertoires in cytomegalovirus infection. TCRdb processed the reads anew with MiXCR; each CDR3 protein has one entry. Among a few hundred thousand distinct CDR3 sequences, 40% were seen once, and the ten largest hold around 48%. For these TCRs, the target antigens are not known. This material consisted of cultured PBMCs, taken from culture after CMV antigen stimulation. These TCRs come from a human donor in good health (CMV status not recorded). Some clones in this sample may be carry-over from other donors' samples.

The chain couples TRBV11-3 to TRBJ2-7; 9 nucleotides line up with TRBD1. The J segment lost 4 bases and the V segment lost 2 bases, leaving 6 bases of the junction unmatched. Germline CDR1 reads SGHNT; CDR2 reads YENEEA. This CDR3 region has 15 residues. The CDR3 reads CASSLRGTGTYEQYF. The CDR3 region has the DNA TGTGCCAGCAGCTTAAGAGGGACAGGGACGTACGAGCAGTACTTC. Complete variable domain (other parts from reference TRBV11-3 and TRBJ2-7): EAGVVQSPRYKIIEKKQPVAFWCNPISGHNTLYWYLQNLGQGPELLIRYENEEAVDDSQLPKDRFSAERLKGVDSTLKIQPAELGDSAVYLCASSLRGTGTYEQYFGPGTRLTVT.

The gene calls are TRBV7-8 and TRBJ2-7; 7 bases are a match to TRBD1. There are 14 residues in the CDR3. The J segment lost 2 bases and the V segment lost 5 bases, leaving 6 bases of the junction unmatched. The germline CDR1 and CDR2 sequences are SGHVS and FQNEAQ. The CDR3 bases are TGTGCCAGCAGCCCGACAGGGTGGGCCTACGAGCAGTACTTC. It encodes CASSPTGWAYEQYF.

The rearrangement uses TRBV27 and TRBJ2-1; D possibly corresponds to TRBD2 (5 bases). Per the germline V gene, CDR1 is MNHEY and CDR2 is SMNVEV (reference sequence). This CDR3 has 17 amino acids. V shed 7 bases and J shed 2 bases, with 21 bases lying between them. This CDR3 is CASNLGPGAAPYNEQFF. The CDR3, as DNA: TGTGCCAGCAACCTTGGTCCCGGAGCGGCACCCTACAATGAGCAGTTCTTC.

DNA of the CDR3: TGTGCCAGTCTCCTAGCGGCCGGGGAGACCCAGTACTTC. This sequence encodes CASLLAAGETQYF. This chain connects TRBV12-3 or TRBV12-4 to TRBJ2-5; 7 bases are shared with TRBD2. The CDR3 loop spans 13 amino acids. V dropped 9 bases and J dropped 5; count of bases not matched to a gene: 9.

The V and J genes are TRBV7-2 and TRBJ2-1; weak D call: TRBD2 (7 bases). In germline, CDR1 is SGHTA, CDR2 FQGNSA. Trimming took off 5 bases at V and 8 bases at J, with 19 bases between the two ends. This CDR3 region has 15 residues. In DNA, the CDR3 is TGTGCCAGCAGCCCCCGGGGGGCAGGGAGGGATGAGCAGTTCTTC. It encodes CASSPRGAGRDEQFF. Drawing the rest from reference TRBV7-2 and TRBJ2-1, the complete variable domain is GAGVSQSPSNKVTEKGKDVELRCDPISGHTALYWYRQSLGQGLEFLIYFQGNSAPDKSGLPSDRFSAERTGGSVSTLTIQRTQQEDSAVYLCASSPRGAGRDEQFFGPGTRLTVL.

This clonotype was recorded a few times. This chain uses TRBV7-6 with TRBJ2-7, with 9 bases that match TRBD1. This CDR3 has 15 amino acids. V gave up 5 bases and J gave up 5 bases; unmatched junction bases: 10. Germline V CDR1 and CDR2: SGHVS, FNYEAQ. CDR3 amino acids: CASSLGTGFINEQYF. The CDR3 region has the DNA TGTGCCAGCAGCCTAGGGACAGGGTTTATCAACGAGCAGTACTTC.

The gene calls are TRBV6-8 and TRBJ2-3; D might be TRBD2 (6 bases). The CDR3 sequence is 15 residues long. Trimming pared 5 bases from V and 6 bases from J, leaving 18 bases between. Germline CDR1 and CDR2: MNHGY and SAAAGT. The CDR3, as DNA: TGTGCCAGCAGTCGTCTAGGAGCGGCGGGGGATACGCAGTATTTT. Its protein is CASSRLGAAGDTQYF.

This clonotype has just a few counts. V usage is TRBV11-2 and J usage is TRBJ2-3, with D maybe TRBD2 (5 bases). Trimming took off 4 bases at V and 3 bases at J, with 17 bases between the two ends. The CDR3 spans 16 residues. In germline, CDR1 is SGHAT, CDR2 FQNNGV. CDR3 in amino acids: CASSSHDYFGTDTQYF. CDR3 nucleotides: TGTGCCAGCAGCTCCCACGACTATTTCGGAACAGATACGCAGTATTTT.

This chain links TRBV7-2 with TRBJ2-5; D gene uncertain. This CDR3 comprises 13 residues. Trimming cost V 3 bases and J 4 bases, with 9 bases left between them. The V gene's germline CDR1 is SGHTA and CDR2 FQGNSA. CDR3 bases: TGTGCCAGCAGCTTTAAGTTTGGAGAGACCCAGTACTTC. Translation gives CASSFKFGETQYF.

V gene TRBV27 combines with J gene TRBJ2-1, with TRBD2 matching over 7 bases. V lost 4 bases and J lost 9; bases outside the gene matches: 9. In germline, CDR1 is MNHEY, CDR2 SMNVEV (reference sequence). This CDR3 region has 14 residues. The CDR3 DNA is TGTGCCAGCAGTTCAGCAGGCCCGGGGGGTGAGCAGTTCTTC. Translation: CASSSAGPGGEQFF.

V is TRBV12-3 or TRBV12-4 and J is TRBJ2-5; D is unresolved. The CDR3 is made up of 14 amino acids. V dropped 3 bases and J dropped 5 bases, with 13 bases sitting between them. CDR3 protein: CASSFQLSRETQYF. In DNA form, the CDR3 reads TGTGCCAGCAGTTTTCAACTGTCCAGGGAGACCCAGTACTTC.

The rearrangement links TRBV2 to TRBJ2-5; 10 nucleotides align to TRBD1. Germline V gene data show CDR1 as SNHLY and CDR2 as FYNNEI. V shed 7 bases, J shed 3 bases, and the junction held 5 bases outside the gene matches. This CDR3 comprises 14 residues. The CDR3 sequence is CASNPGTGEETQYF. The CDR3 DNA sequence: TGTGCCAGCAACCCCGGGACAGGGGAAGAGACCCAGTACTTC.

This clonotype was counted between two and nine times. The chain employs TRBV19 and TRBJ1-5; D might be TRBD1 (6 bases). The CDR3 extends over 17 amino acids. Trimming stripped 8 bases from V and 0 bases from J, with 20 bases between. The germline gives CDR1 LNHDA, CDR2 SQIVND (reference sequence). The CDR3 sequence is CASGSSGAGYSNQPQHF. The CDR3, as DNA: TGTGCCAGTGGAAGCTCGGGGGCAGGGTATAGCAATCAGCCCCAGCATTTT. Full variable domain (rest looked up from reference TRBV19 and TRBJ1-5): DGGITQSPKYLFRKEGQNVTLSCEQNLNHDAMYWYRQDPGQGLRLIYYSQIVNDFQKGDIAEGYSVSREKKESFPLTVTSAQKNPTAFYLCASGSSGAGYSNQPQHFGDGTRLSIL.

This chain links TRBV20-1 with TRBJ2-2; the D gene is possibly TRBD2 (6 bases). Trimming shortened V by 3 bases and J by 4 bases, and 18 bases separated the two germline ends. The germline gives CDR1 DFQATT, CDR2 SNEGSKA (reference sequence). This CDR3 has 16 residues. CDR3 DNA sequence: TGCAGTGCTAGCCCGACTAGTCCTGCAGGCACCGGGGAGCTGTTTTTT. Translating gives CSASPTSPAGTGELFF.

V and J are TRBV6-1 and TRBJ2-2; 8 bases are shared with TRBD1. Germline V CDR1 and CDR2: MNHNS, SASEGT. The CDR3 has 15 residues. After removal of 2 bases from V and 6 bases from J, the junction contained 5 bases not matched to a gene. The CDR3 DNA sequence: TGTGCCAGCAGTGAATGGGCAGGGGGCTCCGGGGAGCTGTTTTTT. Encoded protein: CASSEWAGGSGELFF.

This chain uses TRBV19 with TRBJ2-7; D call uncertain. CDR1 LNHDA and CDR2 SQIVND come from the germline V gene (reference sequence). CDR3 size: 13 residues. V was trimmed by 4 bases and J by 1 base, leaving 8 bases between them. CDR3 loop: CASSNRFSYEQYF. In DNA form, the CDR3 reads TGTGCCAGTAGTAACAGATTTTCCTACGAGCAGTACTTC.

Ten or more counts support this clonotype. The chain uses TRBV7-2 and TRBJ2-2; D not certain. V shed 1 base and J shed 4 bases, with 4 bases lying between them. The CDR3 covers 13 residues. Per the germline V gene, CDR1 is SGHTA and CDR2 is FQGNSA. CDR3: CASSLDSTGELFF. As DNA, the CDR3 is TGTGCCAGCAGCTTAGACTCCACCGGGGAGCTGTTTTTT.

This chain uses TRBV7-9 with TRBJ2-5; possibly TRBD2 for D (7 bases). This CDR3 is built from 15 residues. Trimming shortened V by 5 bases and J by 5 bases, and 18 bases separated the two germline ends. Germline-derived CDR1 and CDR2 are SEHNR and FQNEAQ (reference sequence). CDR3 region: CASSRGGGSEETQYF. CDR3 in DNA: TGTGCCAGCAGCCGAGGGGGGGGCAGCGAGGAGACCCAGTACTTC.

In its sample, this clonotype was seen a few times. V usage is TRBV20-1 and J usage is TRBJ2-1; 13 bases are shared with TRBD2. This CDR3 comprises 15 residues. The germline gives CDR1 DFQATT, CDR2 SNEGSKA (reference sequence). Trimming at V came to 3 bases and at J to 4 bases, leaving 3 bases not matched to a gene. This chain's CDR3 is CSARPGLAGYNEQFF. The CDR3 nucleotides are TGCAGTGCTAGGCCGGGACTAGCGGGATACAATGAGCAGTTCTTC.

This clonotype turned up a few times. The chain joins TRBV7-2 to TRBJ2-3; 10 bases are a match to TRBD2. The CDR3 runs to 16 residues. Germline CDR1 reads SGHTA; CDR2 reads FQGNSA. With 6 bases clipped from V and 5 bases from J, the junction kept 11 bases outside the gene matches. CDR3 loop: CASRYIAGGPEDTQYF. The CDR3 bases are TGTGCCAGCAGATATATAGCGGGAGGTCCCGAAGATACGCAGTATTTT.

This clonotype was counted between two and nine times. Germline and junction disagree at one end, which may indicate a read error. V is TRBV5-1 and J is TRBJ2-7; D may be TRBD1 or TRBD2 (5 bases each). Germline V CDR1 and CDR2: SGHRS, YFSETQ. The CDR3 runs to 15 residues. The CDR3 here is CASSSRDLVSHEQYF. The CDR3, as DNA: TGCGCCAGCAGCTCTCGGGACCTTGTCTCCCACGAGCAGTACTTC.

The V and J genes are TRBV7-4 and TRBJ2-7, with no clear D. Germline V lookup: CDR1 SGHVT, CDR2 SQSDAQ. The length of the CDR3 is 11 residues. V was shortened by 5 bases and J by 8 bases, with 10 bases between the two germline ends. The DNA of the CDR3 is TGTGCCAGCAGCCCCCTGGTTCAGCAGTACTTC. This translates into CASSPLVQQYF.

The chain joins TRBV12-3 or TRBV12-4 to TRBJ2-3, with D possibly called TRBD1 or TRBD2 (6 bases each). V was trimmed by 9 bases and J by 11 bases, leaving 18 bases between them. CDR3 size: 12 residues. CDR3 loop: CASRGGGGLQYF. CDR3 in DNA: TGTGCCAGTAGAGGAGGAGGGGGGCTGCAGTATTTT.

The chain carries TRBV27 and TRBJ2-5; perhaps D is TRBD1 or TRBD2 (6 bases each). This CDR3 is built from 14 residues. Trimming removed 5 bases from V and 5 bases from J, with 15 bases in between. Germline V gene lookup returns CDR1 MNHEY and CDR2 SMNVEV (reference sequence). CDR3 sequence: CASSRGAAGETQYF. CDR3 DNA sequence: TGTGCCAGCAGTAGGGGGGCCGCTGGGGAGACCCAGTACTTC.

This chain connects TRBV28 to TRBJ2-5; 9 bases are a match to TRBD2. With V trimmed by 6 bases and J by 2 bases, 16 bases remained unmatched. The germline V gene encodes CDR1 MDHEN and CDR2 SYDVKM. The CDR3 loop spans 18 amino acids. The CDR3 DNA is TGTGCCAGCAGCCTATGGGCCCGGACTAGCGATGGGCAAGAGACCCAGTACTTC. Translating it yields CASSLWARTSDGQETQYF.